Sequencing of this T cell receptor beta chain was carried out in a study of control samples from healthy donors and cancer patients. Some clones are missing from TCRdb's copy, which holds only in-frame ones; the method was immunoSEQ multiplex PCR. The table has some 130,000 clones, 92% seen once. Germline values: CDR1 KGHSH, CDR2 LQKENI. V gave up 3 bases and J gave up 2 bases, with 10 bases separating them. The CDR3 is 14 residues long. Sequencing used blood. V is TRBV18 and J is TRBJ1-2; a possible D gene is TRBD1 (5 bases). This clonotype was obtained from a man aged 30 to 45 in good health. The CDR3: CASSPGTDNYGYTF. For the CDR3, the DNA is TGTGCCAGCTCACCGGGGACGGACAACTATGGCTACACCTTC.